In its sample, the clone carrying this T cell receptor (beta chain) was seen a few times. Antigen: not known. The sample comes from a study of T-cell reconstitution after alpha-beta-depleted transplantation in children. There are 14 residues in the CDR3. Germline V gives CDR1 SGHRS, CDR2 YFSETQ. Between the trimmed V and J ends, which lost 6 bases and 4 bases, there was a span of 16 bases. This sample's TCRbeta library carried unique molecular identifier barcodes. TCRdb re-called the PCR reads through MiXCR, storing one row per CDR3 protein. The sample records more than 400,000 distinct CDR3 sequences, roughly 10% being singletons. General study points: Surviving thymic progenitors and recipient T cells were the source of high TCRbeta diversity at day 60 in some patients. Where alpha-beta T cells came from about two months after transplant was reportedly several hundred expanded graft clones. Among T cells one year after transplant, newly produced cells accounted for most counts and diversity.

The sample was PBMCs, mostly from graft donor cells, taken 180 days after TCRalphabeta/CD19-depleted stem cell transplant. This TCR derives from a female patient aged 2-10 years who had a stem cell transplant for aplastic anemia, so the T cells may come from the graft donor. V is TRBV5-1 and J is TRBJ1-1; D might be TRBD1 (5 bases). The CDR3 protein is CASTPGGVSTEAFF. CDR3 sequence (DNA): TGCGCCAGCACACCCGGAGGGGTTAGCACTGAAGCTTTCTTT.